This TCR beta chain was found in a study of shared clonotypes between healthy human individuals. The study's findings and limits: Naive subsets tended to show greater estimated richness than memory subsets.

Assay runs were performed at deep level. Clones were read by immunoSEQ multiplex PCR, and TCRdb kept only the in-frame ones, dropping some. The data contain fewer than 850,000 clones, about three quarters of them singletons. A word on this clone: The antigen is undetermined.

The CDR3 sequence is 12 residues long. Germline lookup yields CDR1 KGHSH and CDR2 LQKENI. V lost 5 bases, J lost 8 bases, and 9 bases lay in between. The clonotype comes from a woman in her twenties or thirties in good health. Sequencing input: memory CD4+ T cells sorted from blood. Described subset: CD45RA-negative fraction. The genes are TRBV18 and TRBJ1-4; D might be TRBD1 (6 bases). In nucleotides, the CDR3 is TGTGCCAGCTCAACAGACAGGGAAAAACTGTTTTTT. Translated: CASSTDREKLFF.